Included here is one TCR beta chain sequence, with context. Original methodology: The assay estimated nucleated cells by amplifying reference gene primers. The repertoire was sequenced with immunoSEQ multiplex PCR; TCRdb's copy has only in-frame clones and lacks some. For V, J and clone size, that table is used; D and trimming come from the DNA. This table holds 50,000 to 55,000 clones, 65% to 90% found once. This sample is part of a study of blood T cell repertoires in COVID-19. At the level of the study: Samples of COVID-19 (acute and convalescent) were obtained from the United States, Italy and Spain. Sources were T cells, B-cell-depleted T cells, or PBMCs; the material itself was cDNA or gDNA.

V gave up 0 bases and J gave up 3 bases, with 18 bases separating them. The CDR3 has 18 residues. Germline CDR1 is LGHNT and CDR2 is FRNRAP. Sequencing input: peripheral blood. This chain joins TRBV12-5 and TRBJ1-5; a weak D match, TRBD1 (5 bases). The receptor was derived from a man between 70 and 80 years old with acute or convalescent COVID-19. CDR3 bases: TGTGCTAGTGGTTTGGTCCCGGATGGGGGGTTGGTCAATCAGCCCCAGCATTTT. It yields the protein CASGLVPDGGLVNQPQHF. Drawing the rest from reference TRBV12-5 and TRBJ1-5, the complete variable domain is DARVTQTPRHKVTEMGQEVTMRCQPILGHNTVFWYRQTMMQGLELLAYFRNRAPLDDSGMPKDRFSAEMPDATLATLKIQPSEPRDSAVYFCASGLVPDGGLVNQPQHFGDGTRLSIL.